This TCR beta chain was sequenced during a study of cytomegalovirus exposure and HLA in healthy donors. V lost 4 bases and J 5 bases, leaving 14 bases between the germline ends. This CDR3 is built from 14 residues. Germline-derived CDR1 and CDR2 are SGDLS and YYNGEE. Only a few counts were recorded for this clone. Both 60 Vbeta primers and 13 Jbeta primers went into the PCR. Sequenced by immunoSEQ multiplex PCR; TCRdb stores in-frame clones only, minus some. The data contain 55,000 to 80,000 clones, 85% of them singletons. The sample taken for sequencing was PBMCs. This chain uses TRBV9 with TRBJ2-3; D may be TRBD1 (6 bases). The source of this sequence is a female donor in good health and CMV-seronegative. CDR3 amino acids: CASSPSQGRDTQYF. In DNA, the CDR3 is TGTGCCAGCAGCCCCTCACAGGGTCGAGATACGCAGTATTTT.